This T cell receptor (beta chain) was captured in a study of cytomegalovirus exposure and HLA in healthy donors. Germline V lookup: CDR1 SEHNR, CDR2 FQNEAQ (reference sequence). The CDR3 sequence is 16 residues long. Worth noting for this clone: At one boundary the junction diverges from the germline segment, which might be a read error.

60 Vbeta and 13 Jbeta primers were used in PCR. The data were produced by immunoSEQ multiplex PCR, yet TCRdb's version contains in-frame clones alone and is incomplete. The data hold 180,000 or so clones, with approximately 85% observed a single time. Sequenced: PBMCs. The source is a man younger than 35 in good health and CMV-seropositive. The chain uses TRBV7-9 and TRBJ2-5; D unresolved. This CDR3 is CSSSLKAALGGETQYF. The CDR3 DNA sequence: TGTTCCAGCAGCTTAAAGGCGGCCCTAGGTGGGGAGACCCAGTACTTC.